Reported below is one TCR beta chain. Germline values: CDR1 SGHDT, CDR2 YYEEEE. Trimming took 2 bases from V and 5 from J; bases not matched to a gene: 8. This CDR3 spans 15 amino acids. The sample comes from a study of blood T cell repertoires in COVID-19. Profiled with immunoSEQ multiplex PCR; TCRdb holds only in-frame clones, not every one. The table includes about 170,000 clones, approximately 89% detected once. This receptor was identified in a man aged 70-80 years with acute or convalescent COVID-19. Input material: peripheral blood. The chain joins TRBV5-6 to TRBJ2-5, with TRBD1 identical over 8 bases. The CDR3 protein is CASSFGGQGLETQYF. In nucleotides, the CDR3 is TGTGCCAGCAGCTTCGGCGGACAGGGTCTGGAGACCCAGTACTTC.